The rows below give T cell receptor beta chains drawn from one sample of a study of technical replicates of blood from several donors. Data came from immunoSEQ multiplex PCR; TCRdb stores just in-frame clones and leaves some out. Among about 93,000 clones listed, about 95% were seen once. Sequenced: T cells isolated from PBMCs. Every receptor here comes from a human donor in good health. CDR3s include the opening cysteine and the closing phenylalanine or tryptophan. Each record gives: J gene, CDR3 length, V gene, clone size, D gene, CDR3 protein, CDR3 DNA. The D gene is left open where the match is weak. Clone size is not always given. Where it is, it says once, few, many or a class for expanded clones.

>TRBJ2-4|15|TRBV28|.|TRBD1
CASSPGQAPRNIQYF
TGTGCCAGCAGCCCAGGACAGGCCCCAAGAAACATTCAGTACTTC
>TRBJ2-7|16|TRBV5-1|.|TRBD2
CASSPEGLAGNYEQYF
TGCGCCAGCAGCCCGGAGGGACTAGCGGGAAACTACGAGCAGTACTTC
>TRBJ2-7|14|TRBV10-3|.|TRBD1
CAIRPGQGSYEQYF
TGTGCCATCAGACCGGGACAGGGCTCCTACGAGCAGTACTTC
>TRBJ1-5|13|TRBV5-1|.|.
CASSLGVNQPQHF
TGCGCCAGCAGCTTGGGCGTTAATCAGCCCCAGCATTTT
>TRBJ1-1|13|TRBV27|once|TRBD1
CATGQGRNTEAFF
TGTGCCACCGGACAGGGAAGGAACACTGAAGCTTTCTTT
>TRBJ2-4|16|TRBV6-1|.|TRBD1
CASSGGQGGAKNIQYF
TGTGCCAGCAGTGGGGGACAGGGTGGTGCCAAAAACATTCAGTACTTC
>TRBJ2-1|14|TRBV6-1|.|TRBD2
CASDTSGTYNEQFF
TGTGCCAGTGATACTAGCGGGACTTACAATGAGCAGTTCTTC
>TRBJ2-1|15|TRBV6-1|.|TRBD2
CASIKTAGGYNEQFF
TGTGCCAGCATTAAGACAGCGGGAGGGTACAATGAGCAGTTCTTC
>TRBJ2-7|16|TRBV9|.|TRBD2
CASSVVITSETYEQYF
TGTGCCAGCAGCGTAGTGATCACTAGCGAAACCTACGAGCAGTACTTC
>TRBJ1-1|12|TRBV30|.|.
CAWIAGLTEAFF
TGTGCCTGGATAGCGGGACTCACTGAAGCTTTCTTT
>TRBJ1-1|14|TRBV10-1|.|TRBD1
CASSPSGGYTEAFF
TGCGCCAGCAGTCCATCAGGGGGGTACACTGAAGCTTTCTTT
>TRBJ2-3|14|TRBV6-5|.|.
CATRGTFSTDTQYF
TGTGCCACACGTGGGACTTTTAGCACAGATACGCAGTATTTT
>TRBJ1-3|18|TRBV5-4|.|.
CASSRGQGSSGSGNTIYF
TGTGCCAGCAGCCGAGGTCAGGGGAGTTCGGGTTCTGGAAACACCATATATTTT
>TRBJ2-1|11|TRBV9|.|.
CASSVATEQFF
TGTGCCAGCAGCGTAGCTACTGAGCAGTTCTTC
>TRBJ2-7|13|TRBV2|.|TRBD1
CASDRGPTDEQYF
TGTGCCAGTGACAGGGGTCCCACCGACGAGCAGTACTTC
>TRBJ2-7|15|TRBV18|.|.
CASSPEGVPQNEQYF
TGTGCCAGCTCACCCGAGGGAGTTCCTCAAAACGAGCAGTACTTC
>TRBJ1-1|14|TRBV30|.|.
CASKGGYVNTEAFF
TGTGCCTCTAAAGGGGGATACGTGAACACTGAAGCTTTCTTT
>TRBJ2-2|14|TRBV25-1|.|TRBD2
CASLAGGPTGELFF
TGTGCCAGCCTAGCGGGGGGACCAACCGGGGAGCTGTTTTTT
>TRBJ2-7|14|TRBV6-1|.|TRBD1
CASSEVPGGYEQYF
TGTGCCAGCAGTGAAGTACCAGGGGGCTACGAGCAGTACTTC
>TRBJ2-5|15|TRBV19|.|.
CASSISRQLQETQYF
TGTGCCAGTAGTATAAGCCGACAATTGCAAGAGACCCAGTACTTC
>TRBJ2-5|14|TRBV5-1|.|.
CASRPTPGGETQYF
TGCGCCAGCAGGCCGACACCAGGAGGAGAGACCCAGTACTTC
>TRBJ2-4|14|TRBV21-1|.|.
CASSDTGGRNIQYF
TGTGCCAGCAGCGATACAGGGGGGAGGAACATTCAGTACTTC
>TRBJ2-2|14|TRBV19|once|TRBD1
CASRNTGGTGELFF
TGTGCCAGTAGAAATACAGGGGGCACCGGGGAGCTGTTTTTT
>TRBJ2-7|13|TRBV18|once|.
CASSWDTTYEQYF
TGTGCCAGCTCTTGGGACACTACCTACGAGCAGTACTTC
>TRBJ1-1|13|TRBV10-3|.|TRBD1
CAITGGMNTEAFF
TGTGCCATAACAGGGGGGATGAACACTGAAGCTTTCTTT
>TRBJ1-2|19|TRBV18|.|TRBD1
CASSPPRGTGSSSGYGYTF
TGTGCCAGCTCACCACCCCGAGGGACAGGGTCCTCCTCGGGGTATGGCTACACCTTC